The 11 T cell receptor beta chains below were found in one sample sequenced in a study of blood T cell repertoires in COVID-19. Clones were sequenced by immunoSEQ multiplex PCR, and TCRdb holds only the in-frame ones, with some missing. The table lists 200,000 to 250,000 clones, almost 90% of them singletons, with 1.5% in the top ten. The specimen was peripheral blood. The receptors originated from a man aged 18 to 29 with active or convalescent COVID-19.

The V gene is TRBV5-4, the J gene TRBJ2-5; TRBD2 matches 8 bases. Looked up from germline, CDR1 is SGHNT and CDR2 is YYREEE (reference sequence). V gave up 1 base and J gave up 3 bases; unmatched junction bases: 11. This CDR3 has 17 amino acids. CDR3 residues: CASSLSGSGIREETQYF. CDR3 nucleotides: TGTGCCAGCAGCTTGTCAGGTAGCGGGATAAGAGAAGAGACCCAGTACTTC.

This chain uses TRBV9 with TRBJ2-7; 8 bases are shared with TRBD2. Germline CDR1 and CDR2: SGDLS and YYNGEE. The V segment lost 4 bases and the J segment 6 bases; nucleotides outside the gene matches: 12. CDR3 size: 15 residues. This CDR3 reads CASSPSGTRALEQYF. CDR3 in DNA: TGTGCCAGCAGCCCATCGGGGACTAGGGCCCTCGAGCAGTACTTC.

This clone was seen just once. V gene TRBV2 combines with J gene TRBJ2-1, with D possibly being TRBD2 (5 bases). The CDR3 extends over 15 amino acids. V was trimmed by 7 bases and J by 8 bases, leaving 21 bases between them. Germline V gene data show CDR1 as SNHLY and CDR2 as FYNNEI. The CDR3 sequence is CASTKGLIADDEQFF. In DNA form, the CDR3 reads TGTGCCAGCACCAAAGGACTTATCGCTGATGATGAGCAGTTCTTC.

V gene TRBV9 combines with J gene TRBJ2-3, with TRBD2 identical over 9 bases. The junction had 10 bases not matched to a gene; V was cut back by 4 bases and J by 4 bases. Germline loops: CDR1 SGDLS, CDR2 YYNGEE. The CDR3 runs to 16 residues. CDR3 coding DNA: TGTGCCAGCAGCCCAATTAGCGGGAGAGGCCCAGATACGCAGTATTTT. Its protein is CASSPISGRGPDTQYF.

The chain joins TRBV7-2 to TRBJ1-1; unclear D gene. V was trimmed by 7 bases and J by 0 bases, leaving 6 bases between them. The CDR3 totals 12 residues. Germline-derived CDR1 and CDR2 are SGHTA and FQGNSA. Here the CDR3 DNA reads TGTGCCAGCACCTTCATGAACACTGAAGCTTTCTTT. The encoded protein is CASTFMNTEAFF.

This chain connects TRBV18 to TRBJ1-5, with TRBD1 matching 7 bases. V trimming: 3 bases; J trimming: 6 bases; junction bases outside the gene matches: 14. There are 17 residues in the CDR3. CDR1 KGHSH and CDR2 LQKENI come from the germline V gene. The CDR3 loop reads CASSPKGARRSPQPQHF. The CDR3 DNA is TGTGCCAGCTCACCGAAGGGGGCGCGAAGAAGTCCTCAGCCCCAGCATTTT.

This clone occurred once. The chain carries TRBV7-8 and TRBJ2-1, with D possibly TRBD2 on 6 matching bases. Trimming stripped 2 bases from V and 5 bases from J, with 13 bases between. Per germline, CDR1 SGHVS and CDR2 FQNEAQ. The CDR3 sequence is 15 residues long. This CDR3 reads CASSLKSGSHNEQFF. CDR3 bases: TGTGCCAGCAGCTTAAAGTCCGGGAGCCACAATGAGCAGTTCTTC.

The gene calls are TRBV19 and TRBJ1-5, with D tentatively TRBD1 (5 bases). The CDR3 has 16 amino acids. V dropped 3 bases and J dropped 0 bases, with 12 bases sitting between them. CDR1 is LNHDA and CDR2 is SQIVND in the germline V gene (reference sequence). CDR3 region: CASSIVGAVSNQPQHF. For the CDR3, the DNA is TGTGCCAGTAGTATTGTAGGGGCGGTTAGCAATCAGCCCCAGCATTTT. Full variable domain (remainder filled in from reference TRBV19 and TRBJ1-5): DGGITQSPKYLFRKEGQNVTLSCEQNLNHDAMYWYRQDPGQGLRLIYYSQIVNDFQKGDIAEGYSVSREKKESFPLTVTSAQKNPTAFYLCASSIVGAVSNQPQHFGDGTRLSIL.

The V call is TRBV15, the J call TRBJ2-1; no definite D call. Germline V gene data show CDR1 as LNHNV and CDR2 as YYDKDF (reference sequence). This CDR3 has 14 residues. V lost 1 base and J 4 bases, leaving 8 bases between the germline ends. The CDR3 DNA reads TGTGCCACCAGCAGAGGAACGGTGTACAATGAGCAGTTCTTC. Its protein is CATSRGTVYNEQFF.

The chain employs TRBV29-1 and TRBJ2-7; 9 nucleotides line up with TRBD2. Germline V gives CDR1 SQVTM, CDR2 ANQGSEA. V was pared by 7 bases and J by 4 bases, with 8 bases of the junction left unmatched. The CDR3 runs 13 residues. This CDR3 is CSALAGEGYEQYF. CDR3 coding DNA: TGCAGCGCCTTAGCGGGAGAGGGGTACGAGCAGTACTTC.

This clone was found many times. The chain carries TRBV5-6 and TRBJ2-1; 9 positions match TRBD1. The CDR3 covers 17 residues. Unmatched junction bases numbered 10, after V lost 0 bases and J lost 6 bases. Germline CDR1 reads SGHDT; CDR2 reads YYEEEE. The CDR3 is CASSLGLETGGSNEQFF. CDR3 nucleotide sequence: TGTGCCAGCAGCTTGGGTCTCGAGACAGGGGGAAGCAATGAGCAGTTCTTC. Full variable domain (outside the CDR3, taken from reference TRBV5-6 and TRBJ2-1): DAGVTQSPTHLIKTRGQQVTLRCSPKSGHDTVSWYQQALGQGPQFIFQYYEEEERQRGNFPDRFSGHQFPNYSSELNVNALLLGDSALYLCASSLGLETGGSNEQFFGPGTRLTVL.